Following are 18 T cell receptor beta chains from one sample sequenced in a study of CD8 T cells in ankylosing spondylitis. TCRdb called the 5' RACE reads again in MiXCR, with one record for every CDR3 protein. The sample holds more than 150,000 distinct CDR3 sequences, around a tenth seen once. The sequencing sample was made of blood, either unsorted or a sorted T cell fraction (not recorded which). All receptors derive from a male donor with ankylosing spondylitis or in good health (not recorded which).

This clonotype was counted only a few times. The chain uses TRBV6-6 and TRBJ2-5; the D is unclear. The CDR3 extends over 11 amino acids. V was pared by 6 bases and J by 2 bases, with 4 bases between. Germline V gene sequence: CDR1 MNHNY, CDR2 SVGAGI (reference sequence). The CDR3: CASRAQETQYF. The CDR3 DNA reads as TGTGCCAGCAGAGCTCAAGAGACCCAGTACTTC.

This clonotype has at least ten counts. V and J are TRBV20-1 and TRBJ2-5; TRBD1 is a possible D gene (5 bases). Germline V CDR1 and CDR2: DFQATT, SNEGSKA (reference sequence). The CDR3 is made up of 13 amino acids. As DNA, the CDR3 is TGCAGCGTTCCGACAGATTACCAAGAGACCCAGTACTTC. This translates into CSVPTDYQETQYF.

V is TRBV29-1 and J is TRBJ2-1, with 12 bases fitting TRBD2. After removal of 3 bases from V and 7 bases from J, the junction contained 7 bases not matched to a gene. CDR1 is SQVTM and CDR2 is ANQGSEA in the germline V gene. There are 15 residues in the CDR3. The CDR3 nucleotides read TGCAGCGTTGAGGTTACTAGCGGGAGGATTAATGAGCAGTTCTTC. Amino acid sequence: CSVEVTSGRINEQFF.

A note on this clonotype: One base away lies a much larger clone, so this may be a sequencing read error. J is TRBJ2-2 and V is TRBV5-1, with TRBD1 as a possible D gene (6 bases). The CDR3 is 15 residues long. The V gene's germline CDR1 is SGHRS and CDR2 YFSETQ. Trimming removed 2 bases from V and 4 bases from J, with 12 bases in between. The CDR3 sequence: CASSFGQLGTGELFF. DNA of the CDR3: TGCGCCAGCAGCTTCGGACAGTTGGGCACCGGGGAGCTGTTTTTT. The full variable domain, in which reference TRBV5-1 and TRBJ2-2 provide the parts outside the CDR3, is KAGVTQTPRYLIKTRGQQVTLSCSPISGHRSVSWYQQTPGQGLQFLFEYFSETQRNKGNFPGRFSGRQFSNSRSEMNVSTLELGDSALYLCASSFGQLGTGELFFGEGSRLTVL.

This clonotype was observed many times. This chain uses TRBV3-1 with TRBJ1-2; 8 nucleotides align to TRBD1. The CDR3 contains 15 residues. With 3 bases clipped from V and 6 bases from J, the junction kept 9 bases outside the gene matches. Germline V CDR1 and CDR2: LGHDT, YNNKEL (reference sequence). CDR3 protein: CASSHVFTGGDGYTF. CDR3 coding DNA: TGTGCCAGCAGCCACGTCTTTACAGGGGGAGATGGCTACACCTTC.

A note on this clonotype: This may stem from a read error, because a much larger clone lies one nucleotide away. V gene TRBV6-5 combines with J gene TRBJ2-7, with TRBD1 as a possible D gene (5 bases). Germline CDR1 and CDR2: MNHEY and SVGAGI. This CDR3 is 14 amino acids long. CDR3 sequence: CASSYDSSSYEQNF. The DNA of the CDR3 is TGTGCCAGCAGTTACGACAGTAGCTCCTACGAGCAGAACTTC.

This clonotype was detected ten times or more. V usage is TRBV29-1 and J usage is TRBJ2-1; maybe TRBD1 (6 bases). This CDR3 is 13 amino acids long. Germline lookup yields CDR1 SQVTM and CDR2 ANQGSEA. V was shortened by 5 bases and J by 1 base, with 9 bases between the two germline ends. CDR3 nucleotides: TGCAGCGTTCAGGGACAATCCTACAATGAGCAGTTCTTC. It encodes CSVQGQSYNEQFF.

This clonotype came up many times. The gene calls are TRBV20-1 and TRBJ2-5; 8 bases are a match to TRBD1. CDR3 length: 13 residues. Germline-derived CDR1 and CDR2 are DFQATT and SNEGSKA (reference sequence). V shed 6 bases and J 2 bases; nucleotides not matched to a gene: 5. The CDR3 sequence is CSAAGTGQETQYF. The CDR3 coding sequence is TGCAGTGCCGCAGGGACAGGACAAGAGACCCAGTACTTC.

This clonotype was counted ten times or more. The rearrangement uses TRBV20-1 and TRBJ2-5, with unresolved D. The germline V gene encodes CDR1 DFQATT and CDR2 SNEGSKA (reference sequence). The V end lost 6 bases, the J end lost 5 bases, and 10 bases lay between the germline ends. The CDR3 totals 11 residues. CDR3 region: CSAEQSETQYF. CDR3 coding DNA: TGCAGTGCCGAGCAAAGTGAGACCCAGTACTTC.

This clonotype was seen many times. The CDR3 protein is CASSYAGREQYF. Here the CDR3 DNA reads TGTGCCAGCAGTTACGCAGGGAGGGAGCAGTACTTC. This rearrangement joins TRBV6-5 to TRBJ2-7; D may be TRBD2 (6 bases). Germline CDR1 reads MNHEY; CDR2 reads SVGAGI. Deletions cut 2 bases from V and 7 bases from J, with 9 bases between. This CDR3 is 12 amino acids long.

The sample holds many counts of this clonotype. V and J are TRBV6-1 and TRBJ2-5; 8 bases agree with TRBD2. The CDR3 length is 15 residues. In germline, CDR1 is MNHNS, CDR2 SASEGT. After removal of 1 base from V and 2 bases from J, the junction contained 3 bases not matched to a gene. CDR3 nucleotides: TGTGCCAGCAGTGAAGGTGGACTAGCACAAGAGACCCAGTACTTC. Translation: CASSEGGLAQETQYF.

There are many counts of this clonotype. This chain's CDR3 is CASSYQGAQGEQYF. For the CDR3, the DNA is TGCGCCAGCAGCTACCAAGGGGCGCAGGGCGAGCAGTACTTC. The chain employs TRBV5-1 and TRBJ2-7; possibly TRBD1 for D (5 bases). The V gene lost 3 bases and the J gene lost 6 bases, with 16 bases spanning the gap. Germline CDR1 SGHRS, CDR2 YFSETQ. The CDR3 length is 14 residues.

This rearrangement joins TRBV4-3 to TRBJ2-2; 7 bases line up with TRBD2. The CDR3 consists of 15 residues. Germline assignment: CDR1 LGHNA and CDR2 YSLEER. Trimming at V came to 4 bases and at J to 5 bases, leaving 7 bases not matched to a gene. CDR3 in amino acids: CASSRGGEGTGELFF. The DNA for the CDR3 is TGCGCCAGCAGCCGCGGGGGTGAAGGGACCGGGGAGCTGTTTTTT.

This clonotype was recorded many times. The rearrangement uses TRBV5-1 and TRBJ1-1; D not resolved. From germline, CDR1 is SGHRS and CDR2 YFSETQ. The CDR3 is 13 amino acids. Deletions cut 0 bases from V and 4 bases from J, with 7 bases between. The CDR3 nucleotides read TGCGCCAGCAGCTTGGTGGGCGTCACTGAAGCTTTCTTT. It translates to CASSLVGVTEAFF.

This clonotype turned up a few times. This rearrangement joins TRBV5-1 to TRBJ2-4; D may correspond to TRBD1 or TRBD2 (5 bases each). The CDR3 sequence is 12 residues long. V shed 2 bases and J shed 15 bases, with 15 bases lying between them. Germline CDR1 SGHRS, CDR2 YFSETQ. The chain's CDR3 is CASSFDTGPGYF. The DNA of the CDR3 is TGCGCCAGCAGCTTTGACACGGGACCAGGGTACTTC.

This clonotype was seen more than once but under ten times. The V call is TRBV5-1, the J call TRBJ2-1; 11 bases map to TRBD2. The CDR3 is 16 amino acids. Germline V gene lookup returns CDR1 SGHRS and CDR2 YFSETQ. With 0 bases clipped from V and 6 bases from J, the junction kept 5 bases outside the gene matches. CDR3 coding DNA: TGCGCCAGCAGCTTGGAGCTAGCGGGGGGTTTCAATGAGCAGTTCTTC. Its protein product is CASSLELAGGFNEQFF.

V and J are TRBV5-5 and TRBJ1-6, with 10 bases lining up with TRBD1. The V segment lost 3 bases and the J segment 12 bases; nucleotides outside the gene matches: 12. The CDR3 is 16 residues long. Germline assignment: CDR1 SGHKS and CDR2 YYEKEE (reference sequence). The CDR3 is CASSSLGGQGGEPLHF. The CDR3 DNA is TGTGCCAGCAGCTCTTTGGGAGGACAGGGGGGAGAACCCCTCCACTTT. Full variable domain (remainder filled in from reference TRBV5-5 and TRBJ1-6): DAGVTQSPTHLIKTRGQQVTLRCSPISGHKSVSWYQQVLGQGPQFIFQYYEKEERGRGNFPDRFSARQFPNYSSELNVNALLLGDSALYLCASSSLGGQGGEPLHFGNGTRLTVT.

This clonotype was observed many times. This sequence joins TRBV20-1 and TRBJ2-3; D is undetermined. V was shortened by 3 bases and J by 6 bases, with 4 bases between the two germline ends. Germline CDR1 DFQATT, CDR2 SNEGSKA (reference sequence). The CDR3 consists of 10 residues. CDR3: CSASKDTQYF. The CDR3, as DNA: TGCAGTGCTAGTAAGGATACGCAGTATTTT.